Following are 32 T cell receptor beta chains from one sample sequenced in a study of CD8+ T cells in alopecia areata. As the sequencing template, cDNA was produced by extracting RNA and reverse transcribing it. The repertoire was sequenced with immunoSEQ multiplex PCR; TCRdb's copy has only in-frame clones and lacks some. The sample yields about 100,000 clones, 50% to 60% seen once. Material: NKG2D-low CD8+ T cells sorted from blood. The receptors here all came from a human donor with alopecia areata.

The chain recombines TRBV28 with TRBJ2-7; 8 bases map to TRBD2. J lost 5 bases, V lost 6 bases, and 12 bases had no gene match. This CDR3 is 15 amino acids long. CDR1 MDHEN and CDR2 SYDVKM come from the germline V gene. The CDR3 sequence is CASSLLPGGPHEQYF. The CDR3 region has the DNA TGTGCCAGCAGCCTCCTCCCGGGAGGGCCCCACGAGCAGTACTTC.

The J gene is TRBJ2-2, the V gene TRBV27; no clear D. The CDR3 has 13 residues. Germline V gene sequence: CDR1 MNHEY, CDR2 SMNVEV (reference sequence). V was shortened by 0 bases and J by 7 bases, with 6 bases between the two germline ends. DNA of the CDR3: TGTGCCAGCAGTTTATCAAATGGCGGGGAGCTGTTTTTT. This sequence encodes CASSLSNGGELFF.

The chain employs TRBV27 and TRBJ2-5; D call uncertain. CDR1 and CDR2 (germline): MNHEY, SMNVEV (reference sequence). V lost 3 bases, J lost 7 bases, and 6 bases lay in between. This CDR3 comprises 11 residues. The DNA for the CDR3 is TGTGCCAGCAGTTTCCTAGGGACCCAGTACTTC. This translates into CASSFLGTQYF.

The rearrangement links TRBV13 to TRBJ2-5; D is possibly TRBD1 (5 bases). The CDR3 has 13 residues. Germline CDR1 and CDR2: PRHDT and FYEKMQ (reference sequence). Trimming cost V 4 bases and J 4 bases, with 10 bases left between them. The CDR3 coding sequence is TGTGCCAGCAGCTGGACAACGGGAGAGACCCAGTACTTC. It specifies CASSWTTGETQYF.

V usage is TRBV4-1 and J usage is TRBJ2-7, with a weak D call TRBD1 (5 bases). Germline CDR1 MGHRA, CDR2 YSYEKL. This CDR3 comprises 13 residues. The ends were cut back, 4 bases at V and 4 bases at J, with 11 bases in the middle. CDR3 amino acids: CASSPGSRYEQYF. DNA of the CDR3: TGCGCCAGCAGCCCAGGGTCCCGGTACGAGCAGTACTTC.

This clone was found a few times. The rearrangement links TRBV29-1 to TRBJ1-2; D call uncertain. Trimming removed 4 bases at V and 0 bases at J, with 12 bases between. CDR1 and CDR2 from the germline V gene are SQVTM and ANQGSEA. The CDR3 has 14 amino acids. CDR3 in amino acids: CSVAKFGPNYGYTF. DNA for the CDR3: TGCAGCGTTGCAAAGTTCGGACCTAACTATGGCTACACCTTC.

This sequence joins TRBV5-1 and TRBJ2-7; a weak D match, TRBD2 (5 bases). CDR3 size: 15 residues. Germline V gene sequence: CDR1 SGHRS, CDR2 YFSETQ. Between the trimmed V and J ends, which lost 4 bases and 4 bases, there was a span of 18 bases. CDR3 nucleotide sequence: TGCGCCAGCAGCGCCGCCACCATGACGGGATACGAGCAGTACTTC. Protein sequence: CASSAATMTGYEQYF.

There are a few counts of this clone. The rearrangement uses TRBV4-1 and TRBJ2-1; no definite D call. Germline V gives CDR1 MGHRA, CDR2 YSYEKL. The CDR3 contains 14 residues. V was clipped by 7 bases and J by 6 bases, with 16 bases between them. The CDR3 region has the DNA TGCGCCAGCAATCTGTTAAGTTCAGGCAATGAGCAGTTCTTC. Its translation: CASNLLSSGNEQFF.

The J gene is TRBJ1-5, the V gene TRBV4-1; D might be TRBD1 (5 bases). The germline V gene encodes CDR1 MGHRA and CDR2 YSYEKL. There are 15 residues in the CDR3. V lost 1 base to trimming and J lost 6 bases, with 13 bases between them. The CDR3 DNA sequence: TGCGCCAGCAGCCAAGTTTTCAGTGGGACTCAGCCCCAGCATTTT. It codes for CASSQVFSGTQPQHF.

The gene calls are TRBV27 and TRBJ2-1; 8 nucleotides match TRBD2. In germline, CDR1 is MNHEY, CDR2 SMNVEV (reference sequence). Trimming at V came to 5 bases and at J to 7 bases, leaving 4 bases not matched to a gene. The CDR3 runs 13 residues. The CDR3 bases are TGTGCCAGCAGTCGGACTAGCCAAAATGAGCAGTTCTTC. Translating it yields CASSRTSQNEQFF.

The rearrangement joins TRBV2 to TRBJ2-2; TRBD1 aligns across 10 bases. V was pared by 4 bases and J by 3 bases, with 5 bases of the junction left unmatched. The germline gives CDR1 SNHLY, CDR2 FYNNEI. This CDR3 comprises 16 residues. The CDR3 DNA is TGTGCCAGCAGTGGCGCCGGGACAGGGGACACCGGGGAGCTGTTTTTT. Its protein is CASSGAGTGDTGELFF.

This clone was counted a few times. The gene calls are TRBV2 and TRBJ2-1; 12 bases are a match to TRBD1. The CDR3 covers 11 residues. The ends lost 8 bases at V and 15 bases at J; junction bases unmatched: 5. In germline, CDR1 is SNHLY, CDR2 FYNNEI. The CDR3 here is CASGPGQGAFF. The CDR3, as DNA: TGTGCCAGCGGGCCGGGACAGGGGGCGTTCTTC.

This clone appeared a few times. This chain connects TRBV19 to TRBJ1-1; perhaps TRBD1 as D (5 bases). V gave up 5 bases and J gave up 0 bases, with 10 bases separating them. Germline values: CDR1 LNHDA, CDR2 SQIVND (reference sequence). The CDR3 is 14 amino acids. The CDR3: CASSFARVNTEAFF. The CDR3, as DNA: TGTGCCAGTAGTTTTGCCAGGGTGAACACTGAAGCTTTCTTT.

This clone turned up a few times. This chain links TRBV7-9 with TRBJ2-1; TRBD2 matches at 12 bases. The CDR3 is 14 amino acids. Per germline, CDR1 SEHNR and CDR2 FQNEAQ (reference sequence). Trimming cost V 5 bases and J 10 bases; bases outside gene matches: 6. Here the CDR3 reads CASSPLAGGLEQFF. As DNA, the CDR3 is TGTGCCAGCAGCCCCCTAGCGGGAGGGCTAGAGCAGTTCTTC.

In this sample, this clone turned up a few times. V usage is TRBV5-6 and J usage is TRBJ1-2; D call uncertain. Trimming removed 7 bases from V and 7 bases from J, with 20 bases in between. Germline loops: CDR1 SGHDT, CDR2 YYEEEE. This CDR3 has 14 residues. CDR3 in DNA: TGTGCCAGCCACGGAAGGTTGGAGGCCTCTGGCTACACCTTC. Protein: CASHGRLEASGYTF.

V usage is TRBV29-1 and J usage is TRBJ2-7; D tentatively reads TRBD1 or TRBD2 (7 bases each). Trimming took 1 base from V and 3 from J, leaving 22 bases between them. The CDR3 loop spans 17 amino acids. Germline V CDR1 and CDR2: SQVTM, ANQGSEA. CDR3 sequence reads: CSVEARRGRESHYEQYF. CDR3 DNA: TGCAGCGTTGAAGCCCGAAGGGGGCGGGAGTCCCACTACGAGCAGTACTTC.

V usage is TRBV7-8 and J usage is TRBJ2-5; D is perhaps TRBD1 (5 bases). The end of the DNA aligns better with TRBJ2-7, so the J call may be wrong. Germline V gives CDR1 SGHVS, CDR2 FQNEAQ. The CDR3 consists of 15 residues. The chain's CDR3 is CASSLELTEGYEQYF. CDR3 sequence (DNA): TGTGCCAGCAGCTTAGAACTGACAGAAGGCTACGAGCAGTACTTC.

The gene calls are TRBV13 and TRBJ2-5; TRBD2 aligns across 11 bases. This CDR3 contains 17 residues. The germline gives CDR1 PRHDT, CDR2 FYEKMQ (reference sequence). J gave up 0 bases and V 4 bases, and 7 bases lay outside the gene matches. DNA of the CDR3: TGTGCCAGCAGCTCGCAGGGACTAGCGGAAGACCAAGAGACCCAGTACTTC. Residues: CASSSQGLAEDQETQYF.

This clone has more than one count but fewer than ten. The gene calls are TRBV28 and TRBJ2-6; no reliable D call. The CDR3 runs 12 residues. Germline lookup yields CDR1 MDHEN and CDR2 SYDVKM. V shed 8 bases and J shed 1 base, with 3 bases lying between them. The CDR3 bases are TGTGCCAGCGAGTCTGGGGCCAACGTCCTGACTTTC. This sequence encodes CASESGANVLTF.

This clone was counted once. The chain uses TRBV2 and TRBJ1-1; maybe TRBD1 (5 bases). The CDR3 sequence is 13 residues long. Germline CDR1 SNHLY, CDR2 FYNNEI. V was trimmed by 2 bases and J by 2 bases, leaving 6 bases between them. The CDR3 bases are TGTGCCAGCAGTGAAACAGGAAACACTGAAGCTTTCTTT. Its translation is CASSETGNTEAFF.

The CDR3 reads CASSYQGGPQHF. DNA for the CDR3: TGTGCCAGCAGTTATCAGGGCGGTCCCCAGCATTTT. The gene calls are TRBV27 and TRBJ1-5, with D possibly being TRBD1 (5 bases). Trimming pared 4 bases from V and 10 bases from J, leaving 11 bases between. This CDR3 is 12 amino acids long. Germline CDR1 reads MNHEY; CDR2 reads SMNVEV (reference sequence).

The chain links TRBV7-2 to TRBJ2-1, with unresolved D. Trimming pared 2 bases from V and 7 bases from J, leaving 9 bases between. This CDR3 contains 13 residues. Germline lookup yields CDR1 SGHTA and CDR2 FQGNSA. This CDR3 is CASSLYLGNEQFF. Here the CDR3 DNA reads TGTGCCAGCAGCTTATATCTTGGGAATGAGCAGTTCTTC.

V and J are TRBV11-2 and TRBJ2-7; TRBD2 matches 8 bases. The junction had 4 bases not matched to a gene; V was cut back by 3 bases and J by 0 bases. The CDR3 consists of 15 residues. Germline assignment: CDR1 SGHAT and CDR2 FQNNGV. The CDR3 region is CASSFGAGVSYEQYF. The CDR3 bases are TGTGCCAGCAGCTTCGGAGCGGGAGTCTCCTACGAGCAGTACTTC. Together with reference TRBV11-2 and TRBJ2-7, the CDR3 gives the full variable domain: EAGVAQSPRYKIIEKRQSVAFWCNPISGHATLYWYQQILGQGPKLLIQFQNNGVVDDSQLPKDRFSAERLKGVDSTLKIQPAKLEDSAVYLCASSFGAGVSYEQYFGPGTRLTVT.

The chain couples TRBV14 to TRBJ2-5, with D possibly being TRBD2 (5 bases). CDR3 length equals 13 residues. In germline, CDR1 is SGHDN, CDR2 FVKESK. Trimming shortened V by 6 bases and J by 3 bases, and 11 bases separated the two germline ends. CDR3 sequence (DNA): TGTGCCAGCAGGCTGTCGGGGAAAGAGACCCAGTACTTC. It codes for CASRLSGKETQYF.

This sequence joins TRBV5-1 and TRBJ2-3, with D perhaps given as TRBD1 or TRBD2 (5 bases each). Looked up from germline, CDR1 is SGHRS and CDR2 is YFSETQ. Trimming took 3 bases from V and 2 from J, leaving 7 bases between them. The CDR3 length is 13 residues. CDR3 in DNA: TGCGCCAGCAGCTACGGGGCCACAGATACGCAGTATTTT. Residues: CASSYGATDTQYF.

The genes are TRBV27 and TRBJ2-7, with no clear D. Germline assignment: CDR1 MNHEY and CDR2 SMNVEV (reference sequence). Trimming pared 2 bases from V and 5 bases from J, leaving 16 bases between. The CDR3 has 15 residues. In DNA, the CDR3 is TGTGCCAGCAGTTTAGAGAGGACGATTCCGGACGAGCAGTACTTC. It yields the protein CASSLERTIPDEQYF.

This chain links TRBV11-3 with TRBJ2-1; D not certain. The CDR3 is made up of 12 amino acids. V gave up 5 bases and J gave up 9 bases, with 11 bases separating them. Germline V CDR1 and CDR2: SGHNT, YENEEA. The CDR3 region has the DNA TGTGCCAGCAGCCCCCGTTTCCGTGAGCAGTTCTTC. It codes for CASSPRFREQFF.

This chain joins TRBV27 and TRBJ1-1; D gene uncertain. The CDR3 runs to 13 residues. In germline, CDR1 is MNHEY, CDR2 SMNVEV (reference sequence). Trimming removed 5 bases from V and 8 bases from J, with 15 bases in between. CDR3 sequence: CASSAGVSGEAFF. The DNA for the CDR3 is TGTGCCAGCAGTGCCGGCGTGTCGGGCGAAGCTTTCTTT.

CDR3 in amino acids: CASSFAGVTDTQYF. The CDR3 coding sequence is TGTGCCAGCAGTTTCGCGGGAGTGACAGATACGCAGTATTTT. The chain employs TRBV6-5 and TRBJ2-3; the match to TRBD2 covers 7 bases. The CDR3 sequence is 14 residues long. Losses at the gene ends were 4 bases for V and 3 bases for J; bases not matched to a gene: 4. CDR1 and CDR2 (germline): MNHEY, SVGAGI.

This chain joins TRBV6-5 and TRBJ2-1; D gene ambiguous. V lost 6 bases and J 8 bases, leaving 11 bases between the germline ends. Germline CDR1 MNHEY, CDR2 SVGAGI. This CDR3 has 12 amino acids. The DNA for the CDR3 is TGTGCCAGCAGGAGAAGTGGGGATGAGCAGTTCTTC. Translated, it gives CASRRSGDEQFF.

In DNA form, the CDR3 reads TGTGCCAGCAGCTCCGAAGTCCTGTACCGACTTCAGTTCTTC. Translation: CASSSEVLYRLQFF. V is TRBV7-9 and J is TRBJ2-1; D unresolved. The germline CDR1 and CDR2 sequences are SEHNR and FQNEAQ (reference sequence). CDR3 size: 14 residues. Trimming stripped 4 bases from V and 13 bases from J, with 20 bases between.

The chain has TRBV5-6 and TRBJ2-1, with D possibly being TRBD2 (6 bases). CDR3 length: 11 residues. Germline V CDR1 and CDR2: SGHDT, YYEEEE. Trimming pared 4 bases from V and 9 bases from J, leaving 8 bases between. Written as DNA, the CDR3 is TGTGCCAGCAGCGTGGGACTTGAGCAGTTCTTC. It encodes CASSVGLEQFF. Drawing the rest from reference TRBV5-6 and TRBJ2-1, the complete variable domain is DAGVTQSPTHLIKTRGQQVTLRCSPKSGHDTVSWYQQALGQGPQFIFQYYEEEERQRGNFPDRFSGHQFPNYSSELNVNALLLGDSALYLCASSVGLEQFFGPGTRLTVL.